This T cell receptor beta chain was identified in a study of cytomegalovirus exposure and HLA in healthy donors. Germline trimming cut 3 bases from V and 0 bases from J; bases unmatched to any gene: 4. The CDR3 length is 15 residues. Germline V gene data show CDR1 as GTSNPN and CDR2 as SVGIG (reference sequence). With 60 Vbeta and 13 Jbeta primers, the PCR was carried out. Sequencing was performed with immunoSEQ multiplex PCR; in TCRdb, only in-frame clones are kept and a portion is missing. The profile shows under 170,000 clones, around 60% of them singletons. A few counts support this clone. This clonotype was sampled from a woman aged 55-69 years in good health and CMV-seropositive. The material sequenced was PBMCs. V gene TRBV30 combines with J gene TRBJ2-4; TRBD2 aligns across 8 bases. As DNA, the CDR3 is TGTGCCTGGAGGGAAGCGGGAGTAGCCAAAAACATTCAGTACTTC. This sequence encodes CAWREAGVAKNIQYF. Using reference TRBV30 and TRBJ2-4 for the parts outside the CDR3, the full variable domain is SQTIHQWPATLVQPVGSPLSLECTVEGTSNPNLYWYRQAAGRGLQLLFYSVGIGQISSEVPQNLSASRPQDRQFILSSKKLLLSDSGFYLCAWREAGVAKNIQYFGAGTRLSVL.